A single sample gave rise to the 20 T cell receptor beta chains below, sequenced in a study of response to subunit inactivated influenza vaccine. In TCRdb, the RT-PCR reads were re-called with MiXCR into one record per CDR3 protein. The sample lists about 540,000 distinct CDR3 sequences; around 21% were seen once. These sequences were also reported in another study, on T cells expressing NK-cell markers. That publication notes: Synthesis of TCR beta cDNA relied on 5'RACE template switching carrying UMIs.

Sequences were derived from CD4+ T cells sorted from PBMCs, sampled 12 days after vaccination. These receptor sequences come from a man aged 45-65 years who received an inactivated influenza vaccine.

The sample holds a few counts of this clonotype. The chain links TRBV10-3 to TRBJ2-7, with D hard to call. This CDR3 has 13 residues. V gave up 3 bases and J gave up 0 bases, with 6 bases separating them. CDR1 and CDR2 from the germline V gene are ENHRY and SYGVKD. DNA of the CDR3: TGTGCCATCAGTGACTGGCCCTCCTACGAGCAGTACTTC. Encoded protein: CAISDWPSYEQYF.

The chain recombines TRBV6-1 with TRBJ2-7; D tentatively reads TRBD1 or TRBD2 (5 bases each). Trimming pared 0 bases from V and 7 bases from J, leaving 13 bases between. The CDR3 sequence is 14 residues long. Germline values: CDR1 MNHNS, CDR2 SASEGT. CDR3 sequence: CASSEAGREREQYF. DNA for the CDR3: TGTGCCAGCAGTGAAGCCGGCAGGGAGCGGGAGCAGTACTTC.

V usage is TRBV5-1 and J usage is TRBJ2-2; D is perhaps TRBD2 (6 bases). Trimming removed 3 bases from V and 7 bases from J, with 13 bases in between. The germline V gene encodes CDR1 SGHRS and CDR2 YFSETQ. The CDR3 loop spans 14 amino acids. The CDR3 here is CASSSNWEVGELFF. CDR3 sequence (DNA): TGCGCCAGCAGCTCCAATTGGGAGGTCGGGGAGCTGTTTTTT. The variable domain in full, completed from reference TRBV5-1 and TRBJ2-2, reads KAGVTQTPRYLIKTRGQQVTLSCSPISGHRSVSWYQQTPGQGLQFLFEYFSETQRNKGNFPGRFSGRQFSNSRSEMNVSTLELGDSALYLCASSSNWEVGELFFGEGSRLTVL.

CDR3 sequence: CASSHTGPLNEQFF. In DNA, the CDR3 is TGCGCCAGCTCCCATACGGGACCACTCAATGAGCAGTTCTTC. The rearrangement joins TRBV5-1 to TRBJ2-1, with D perhaps TRBD1 or TRBD2 (5 bases each). The V gene lost 7 bases and the J gene lost 6 bases, with 17 bases spanning the gap. The CDR3 has 14 amino acids. The germline V gene has CDR1 SGHRS and CDR2 YFSETQ.

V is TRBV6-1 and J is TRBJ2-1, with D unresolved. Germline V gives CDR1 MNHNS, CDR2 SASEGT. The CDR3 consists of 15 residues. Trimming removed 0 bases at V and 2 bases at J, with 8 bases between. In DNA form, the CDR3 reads TGTGCCAGCAGTGAAGCGTTAACAGCCTACAATGAGCAGTTCTTC. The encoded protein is CASSEALTAYNEQFF.

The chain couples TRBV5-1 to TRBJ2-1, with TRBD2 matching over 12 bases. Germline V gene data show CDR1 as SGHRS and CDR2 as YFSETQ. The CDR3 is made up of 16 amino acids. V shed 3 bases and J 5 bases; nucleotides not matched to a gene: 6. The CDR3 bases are TGCGCCAGCAGCTCCTCTAGCGGGGGGGCCCACAATGAGCAGTTCTTC. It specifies CASSSSSGGAHNEQFF.

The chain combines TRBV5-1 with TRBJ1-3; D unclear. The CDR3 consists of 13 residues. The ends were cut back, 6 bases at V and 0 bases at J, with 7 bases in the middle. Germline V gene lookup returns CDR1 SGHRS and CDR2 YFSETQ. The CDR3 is CASMGSSGNTIYF. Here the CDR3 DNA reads TGCGCCAGCATGGGGAGCTCTGGAAACACCATATATTTT.

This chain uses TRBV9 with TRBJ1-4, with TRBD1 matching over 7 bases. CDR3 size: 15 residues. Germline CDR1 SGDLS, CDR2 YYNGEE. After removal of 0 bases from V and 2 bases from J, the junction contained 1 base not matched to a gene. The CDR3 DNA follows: TGTGCCAGCAGCGTAGGGGGACAGACTAATGAAAAACTGTTTTTT. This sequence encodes CASSVGGQTNEKLFF. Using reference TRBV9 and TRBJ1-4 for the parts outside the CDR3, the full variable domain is DSGVTQTPKHLITATGQRVTLRCSPRSGDLSVYWYQQSLDQGLQFLIQYYNGEERAKGNILERFSAQQFPDLHSELNLSSLELGDSALYFCASSVGGQTNEKLFFGSGTQLSVL.

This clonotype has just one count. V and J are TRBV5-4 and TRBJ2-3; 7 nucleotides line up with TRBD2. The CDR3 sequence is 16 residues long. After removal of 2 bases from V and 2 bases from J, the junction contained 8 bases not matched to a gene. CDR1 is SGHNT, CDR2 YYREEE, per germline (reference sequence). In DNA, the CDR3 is TGTGCCAGCAGCTTATGGGTTGCGGGGGTCACAGATACGCAGTATTTT. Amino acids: CASSLWVAGVTDTQYF.

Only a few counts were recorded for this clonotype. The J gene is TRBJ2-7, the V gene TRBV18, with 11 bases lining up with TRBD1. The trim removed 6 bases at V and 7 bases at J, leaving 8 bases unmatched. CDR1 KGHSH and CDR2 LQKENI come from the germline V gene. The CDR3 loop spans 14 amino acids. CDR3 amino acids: CASSMDRGPREQYF. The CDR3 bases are TGTGCCAGCTCGATGGACAGGGGGCCTCGGGAGCAGTACTTC.

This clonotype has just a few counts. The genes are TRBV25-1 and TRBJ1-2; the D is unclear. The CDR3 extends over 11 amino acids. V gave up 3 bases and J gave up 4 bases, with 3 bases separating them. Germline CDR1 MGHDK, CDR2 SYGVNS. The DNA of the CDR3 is TGTGCCAGCAGTGACCTCTATGGCTACACCTTC. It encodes CASSDLYGYTF.

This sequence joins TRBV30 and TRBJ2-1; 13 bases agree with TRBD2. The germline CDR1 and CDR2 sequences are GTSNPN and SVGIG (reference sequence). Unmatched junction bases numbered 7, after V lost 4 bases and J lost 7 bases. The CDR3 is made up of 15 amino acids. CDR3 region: CAWTPGLAGLNEQFF. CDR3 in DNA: TGTGCCTGGACCCCGGGACTAGCGGGATTGAATGAGCAGTTCTTC. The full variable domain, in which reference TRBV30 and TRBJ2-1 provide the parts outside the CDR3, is SQTIHQWPATLVQPVGSPLSLECTVEGTSNPNLYWYRQAAGRGLQLLFYSVGIGQISSEVPQNLSASRPQDRQFILSSKKLLLSDSGFYLCAWTPGLAGLNEQFFGPGTRLTVL.

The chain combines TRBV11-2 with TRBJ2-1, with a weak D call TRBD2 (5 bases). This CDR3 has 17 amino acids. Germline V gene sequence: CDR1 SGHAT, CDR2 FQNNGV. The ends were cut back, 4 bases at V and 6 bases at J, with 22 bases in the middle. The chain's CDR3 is CASSSPIRERGSNEQFF. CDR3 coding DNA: TGTGCCAGCAGCTCCCCCATAAGGGAGCGAGGTAGCAATGAGCAGTTCTTC.

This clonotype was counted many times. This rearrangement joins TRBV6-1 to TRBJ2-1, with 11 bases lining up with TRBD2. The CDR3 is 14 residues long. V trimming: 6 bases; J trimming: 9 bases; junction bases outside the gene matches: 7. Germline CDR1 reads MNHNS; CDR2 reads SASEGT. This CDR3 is CASRGTSGSGEQFF. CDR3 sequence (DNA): TGTGCCAGCAGAGGGACTAGCGGATCGGGTGAGCAGTTCTTC.

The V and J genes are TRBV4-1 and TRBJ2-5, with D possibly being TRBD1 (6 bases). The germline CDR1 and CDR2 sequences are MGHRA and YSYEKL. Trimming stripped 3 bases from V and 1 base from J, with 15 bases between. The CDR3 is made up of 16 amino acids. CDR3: CASSQNPGTLQETQYF. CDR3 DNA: TGCGCCAGCAGCCAGAACCCCGGGACACTCCAAGAGACCCAGTACTTC.

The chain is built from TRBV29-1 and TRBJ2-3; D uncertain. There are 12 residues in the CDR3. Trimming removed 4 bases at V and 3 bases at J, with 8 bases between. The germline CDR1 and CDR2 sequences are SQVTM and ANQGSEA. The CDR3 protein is CSVALGTDTQYF. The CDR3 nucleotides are TGCAGCGTTGCCCTTGGGACAGATACGCAGTATTTT.

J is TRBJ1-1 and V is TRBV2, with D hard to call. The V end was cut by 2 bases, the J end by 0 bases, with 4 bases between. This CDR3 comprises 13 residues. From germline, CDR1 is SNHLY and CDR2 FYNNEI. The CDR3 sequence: CASSENVNTEAFF. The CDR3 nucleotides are TGTGCCAGCAGTGAAAATGTGAACACTGAAGCTTTCTTT.

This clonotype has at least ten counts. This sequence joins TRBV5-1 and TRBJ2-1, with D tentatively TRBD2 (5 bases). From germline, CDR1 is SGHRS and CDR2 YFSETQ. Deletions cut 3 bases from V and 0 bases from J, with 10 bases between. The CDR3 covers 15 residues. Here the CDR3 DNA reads TGCGCCAGCAGCTCACTAGTACCCTCCTACAATGAGCAGTTCTTC. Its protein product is CASSSLVPSYNEQFF.

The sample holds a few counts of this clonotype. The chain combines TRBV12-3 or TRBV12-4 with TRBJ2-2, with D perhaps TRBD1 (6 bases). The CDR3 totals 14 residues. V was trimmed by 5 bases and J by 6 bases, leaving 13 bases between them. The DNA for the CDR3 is TGTGCCAGCAGTCTTTTTGACAGGTCCGGGGAGCTGTTTTTT. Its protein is CASSLFDRSGELFF.

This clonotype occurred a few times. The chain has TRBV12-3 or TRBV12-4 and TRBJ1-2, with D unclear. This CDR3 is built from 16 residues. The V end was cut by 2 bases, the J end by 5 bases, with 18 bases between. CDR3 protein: CASSLRGPIDFYGYTF. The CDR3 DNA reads TGTGCCAGCAGTTTAAGAGGCCCGATCGATTTTTATGGCTACACCTTC.